The 30 T cell receptor beta chains reported below all come from one sample, sequenced in a study of T cell repertoires in cytomegalovirus infection. From the reads, TCRdb called clonotypes with MiXCR, one entry per CDR3 protein. The data contain 200,000 to 250,000 distinct CDR3 sequences, roughly 12% of them singletons. The sample comprised PBMCs. These receptors came from a human donor in good health (CMV status not recorded). Some clones in this sample may be carry-over from other donors' samples.

This clonotype was picked up a small number of times. The CDR3 coding sequence is TGCAGCGTGGAGTCCACAGATACGCAGTATTTT. Encoded protein: CSVESTDTQYF. V is TRBV29-1 and J is TRBJ2-3, with D hard to call. V lost 6 bases and J lost 2, with 6 bases in between. The CDR3 loop spans 11 amino acids. Germline V lookup: CDR1 SQVTM, CDR2 ANQGSEA.

This clonotype has at least ten counts. V and J are TRBV7-8 and TRBJ2-2; 13 nucleotides line up with TRBD2. The CDR3 runs to 18 residues. V lost 2 bases to trimming and J lost 0 bases; unmatched junction nucleotides: 3. Germline-derived CDR1 and CDR2 are SGHVS and FQNEAQ. CDR3 coding DNA: TGTGCCAGCAGCTTACGACTAGCGGGGGGCTCGAACACCGGGGAGCTGTTTTTT. It encodes CASSLRLAGGSNTGELFF.

This clonotype was recorded many times. The rearrangement joins TRBV7-2 to TRBJ2-7; TRBD1 agrees at 7 bases. This CDR3 contains 15 residues. Germline assignment: CDR1 SGHTA and CDR2 FQGNSA. The trim removed 1 base at V and 3 bases at J, leaving 6 bases unmatched. This CDR3 reads CASSLETGIVYEQYF. The CDR3 DNA reads as TGTGCCAGCAGCTTAGAGACAGGGATCGTCTACGAGCAGTACTTC.

This clonotype has only a few counts. The genes are TRBV28 and TRBJ1-2, with unresolved D. Trimming removed 2 bases from V and 3 bases from J, with 16 bases in between. The CDR3 runs to 16 residues. Germline CDR1 MDHEN, CDR2 SYDVKM. CDR3 protein: CASSLEGSSLDYGYTF. The CDR3 DNA follows: TGTGCCAGCAGTTTAGAAGGCAGCTCCTTAGACTATGGCTACACCTTC.

This clonotype was picked up many times. The chain combines TRBV24-1 with TRBJ1-5; 8 bases fit TRBD1. Germline V lookup: CDR1 KGHDR, CDR2 SFDVKD. The CDR3 has 15 amino acids. The V segment lost 1 base and the J segment 5 bases; nucleotides outside the gene matches: 3. The CDR3 reads CATSDFGQGDQPQHF. CDR3 sequence (DNA): TGTGCCACCAGTGATTTTGGACAGGGCGATCAGCCCCAGCATTTT.

At least ten counts were recorded for this clonotype. J is TRBJ2-1 and V is TRBV7-2; D may be TRBD1 or TRBD2 (5 bases each). Trimming left V 5 bases short and J 0 bases short, with 11 bases between. CDR1 is SGHTA, CDR2 FQGNSA, per germline. The CDR3 length is 15 residues. CDR3: CASSPGPSSYNEQFF. CDR3 in DNA: TGTGCCAGCAGCCCGGGGCCGTCCTCCTACAATGAGCAGTTCTTC.

This clonotype was detected many times. The V call is TRBV28, the J call TRBJ2-7, with 10 bases identical to TRBD2. The CDR3 runs 16 residues. Per the germline V gene, CDR1 is MDHEN and CDR2 is SYDVKM. The V segment lost 3 bases and the J segment 3 bases; nucleotides outside the gene matches: 8. CDR3 residues: CASSLTGTSVNYEQYF. CDR3 nucleotide sequence: TGTGCCAGCAGTTTGACCGGGACTAGCGTCAACTACGAGCAGTACTTC.

In this sample, this clonotype turned up a few times. The V call is TRBV29-1, the J call TRBJ1-2, with 12 bases that match TRBD1. The CDR3 is 15 residues long. V trimming: 6 bases; J trimming: 2 bases; junction bases outside the gene matches: 7. The germline gives CDR1 SQVTM, CDR2 ANQGSEA. CDR3 DNA: TGCAGCGTCGGGACAGGGGGCGTAGGGAACTATGGCTACACCTTC. This translates into CSVGTGGVGNYGYTF.

This clonotype was seen repeatedly, ten times or more. This sequence joins TRBV20-1 and TRBJ1-2; no firm D call. This CDR3 is built from 14 residues. CDR1 DFQATT and CDR2 SNEGSKA come from the germline V gene (reference sequence). Trimming took off 6 bases at V and 5 bases at J, with 19 bases between the two ends. DNA of the CDR3: TGCAGTGCCAACAAGGAAGGGCCCCCGTATGGCTACACCTTC. Translated, it gives CSANKEGPPYGYTF.

This clonotype was detected many times. The chain couples TRBV28 to TRBJ2-7; 8 nucleotides match TRBD2. CDR3 length equals 15 residues. Trimming cost V 2 bases and J 0 bases; bases outside gene matches: 3. Germline V CDR1 and CDR2: MDHEN, SYDVKM. For the CDR3, the DNA is TGTGCCAGCAGTTTAGCGGGAGGCCGCTCCTACGAGCAGTACTTC. Protein: CASSLAGGRSYEQYF.

This clonotype has just a few counts. The chain is built from TRBV28 and TRBJ1-2, with TRBD1 matching 8 bases. V shed 8 bases, J shed 8 bases, and the junction held 10 bases outside the gene matches. Germline V gives CDR1 MDHEN, CDR2 SYDVKM. This CDR3 comprises 13 residues. The CDR3 DNA follows: TGTGCCAGCGGAACGACAGGGGTTGAGGGCTACACCTTC. Encoded protein: CASGTTGVEGYTF.

This clonotype has just a few counts. The V gene is TRBV7-2, the J gene TRBJ2-3; D unresolved. V was cut by 4 bases and J by 3 bases, with 8 bases left in between. The length of the CDR3 is 13 residues. Germline V lookup: CDR1 SGHTA, CDR2 FQGNSA. The DNA of the CDR3 is TGTGCCAGCAGCTCCCCGATGACAGATACGCAGTATTTT. It codes for CASSSPMTDTQYF.

In this sample, this clonotype turned up many times. V is TRBV7-2 and J is TRBJ2-1; 9 positions match TRBD2. This CDR3 spans 18 amino acids. The trim removed 2 bases at V and 2 bases at J, leaving 10 bases unmatched. Germline loops: CDR1 SGHTA, CDR2 FQGNSA. The CDR3 bases are TGTGCCAGCAGCTTAAAAGCGGGAGGAGGGGGTCCCTACAATGAGCAGTTCTTC. Translated, it gives CASSLKAGGGGPYNEQFF.

The V and J genes are TRBV20-1 and TRBJ2-3; TRBD2 matches at 13 bases. Per germline, CDR1 DFQATT and CDR2 SNEGSKA (reference sequence). CDR3 length equals 16 residues. V shed 3 bases, J shed 4 bases, and the junction held 7 bases outside the gene matches. The DNA of the CDR3 is TGCAGTGCTAGGGGGACTAGCGGGACAATCTCAGATACGCAGTATTTT. It encodes CSARGTSGTISDTQYF.

This clonotype was seen ten or more times. V gene TRBV5-1 combines with J gene TRBJ2-1; TRBD2 is a possible D gene (5 bases). The CDR3 is 13 amino acids. Germline CDR1 and CDR2: SGHRS and YFSETQ. V shed 0 bases and J shed 7 bases, with 8 bases lying between them. This CDR3 is CASSLAGTNEQFF. The CDR3 bases are TGCGCCAGCAGCTTGGCGGGAACTAATGAGCAGTTCTTC.

In this sample, this clonotype turned up a few times. The V gene is TRBV30, the J gene TRBJ2-6; no firm D call. Germline CDR1 is GTSNPN and CDR2 is SVGIG (reference sequence). V was trimmed by 1 base and J by 4 bases, leaving 8 bases between them. The CDR3 sequence is 14 residues long. In DNA form, the CDR3 reads TGTGCCTGGAGTGAAGGGTCCGGGGCCAACGTCCTGACTTTC. This codes for CAWSEGSGANVLTF.

The table lists this clonotype with many counts. The V gene is TRBV7-2, the J gene TRBJ1-5; the match to TRBD1 covers 8 bases. CDR1 is SGHTA and CDR2 is FQGNSA in the germline V gene. The CDR3 contains 15 residues. After removal of 3 bases from V and 5 bases from J, the junction contained 6 bases not matched to a gene. The CDR3 spells CASSLTGALDQPQHF. CDR3 sequence (DNA): TGTGCCAGCAGCTTGACAGGGGCTTTGGATCAGCCCCAGCATTTT.

At least ten counts were recorded for this clonotype. The chain recombines TRBV7-2 with TRBJ2-1, with a tentative D call TRBD1 (5 bases). V lost 1 base to trimming and J lost 10 bases, with 5 bases between them. The germline V gene has CDR1 SGHTA and CDR2 FQGNSA. This CDR3 contains 11 residues. CDR3 loop: CASSLDREQFF. The DNA for the CDR3 is TGTGCCAGCAGCTTAGACAGGGAGCAGTTCTTC.

V gene TRBV5-6 combines with J gene TRBJ1-4, with 8 bases that match TRBD1. The germline V gene has CDR1 SGHDT and CDR2 YYEEEE. CDR3 length: 14 amino acids. V dropped 1 base and J dropped 11; count of bases not matched to a gene: 7. The CDR3 DNA follows: TGTGCCAGCAGCTTGAGGCAGGGGGCGCTTAAACTGTTTTTT. This sequence encodes CASSLRQGALKLFF.

This clonotype was seen many times. V gene TRBV7-2 combines with J gene TRBJ2-3, with unresolved D. The CDR3 has 15 residues. The V gene lost 5 bases and the J gene lost 1 base, with 13 bases spanning the gap. Germline V gene lookup returns CDR1 SGHTA and CDR2 FQGNSA. The CDR3 region has the DNA TGTGCCAGCAGCGGACGGATTGCCGGCACAGATACGCAGTATTTT. It yields the protein CASSGRIAGTDTQYF.

This clonotype was observed many times. V is TRBV7-3 and J is TRBJ2-1, with 16 positions matching TRBD2. This CDR3 contains 21 residues. Per the germline V gene, CDR1 is SGHTA and CDR2 is FQGTGA. V was clipped by 5 bases and J by 0 bases; unmatched bases: 13. Written as DNA, the CDR3 is TGTGCCAGCAGCAAGGGACTAGCGGGGGGGCCTACCCTGAGCTCCTACAATGAGCAGTTCTTC. It encodes CASSKGLAGGPTLSSYNEQFF.

In this sample, this clonotype turned up many times. V usage is TRBV6-2 or TRBV6-3 and J usage is TRBJ2-7; D might be TRBD1 or TRBD2, each matching 5 bases. With 7 bases removed from V and 3 bases from J, the gap between germline ends came to 13 bases. This CDR3 comprises 13 residues. CDR1 and CDR2 from the germline V gene are MNHEY and SVGEGT. For the CDR3, the DNA is TGTGCCAGCACGGGGCTAGTTATCTACGAGCAGTACTTC. Translated, it gives CASTGLVIYEQYF.

This clonotype has ten or more counts. V and J are TRBV7-2 and TRBJ2-7; perhaps TRBD1 as D (5 bases). Trimming left V 1 base short and J 4 bases short, with 20 bases between. The CDR3 has 17 amino acids. The germline gives CDR1 SGHTA, CDR2 FQGNSA. This CDR3 reads CASSLEVGGASIYEQYF. CDR3 nucleotide sequence: TGTGCCAGCAGCTTAGAAGTGGGTGGGGCGTCTATATACGAGCAGTACTTC.

Details on this clonotype: Given a much more abundant clone one base away, this may be a read error. The chain uses TRBV27 and TRBJ1-5; TRBD1 is a possible D gene (5 bases). This CDR3 is 15 amino acids long. Germline CDR1 MNHEY, CDR2 SMNVEV (reference sequence). With 2 bases removed from V and 1 base from J, the gap between germline ends came to 9 bases. In DNA, the CDR3 is TGTGCCAGCAGTTTAAAGCGGGGGAGCAATCAGCCCCAGCATTTT. It translates to CASSLKRGSNQPQHF.

In this sample, this clonotype turned up many times. The chain combines TRBV7-3 with TRBJ2-2; D is unresolved. The CDR3 totals 15 residues. Germline V gene sequence: CDR1 SGHTA, CDR2 FQGTGA. The ends were cut back, 2 bases at V and 1 base at J, with 8 bases in the middle. CDR3 in DNA: TGTGCCAGCAGCTTAGCAGGAAAGAACACCGGGGAGCTGTTTTTT. It is translated as CASSLAGKNTGELFF.

This clonotype occurred a few times. The J gene is TRBJ1-6, the V gene TRBV6-5; D is possibly TRBD1 (5 bases). CDR1 is MNHEY, CDR2 SVGAGI, per germline. There are 15 residues in the CDR3. Trimming left V 0 bases short and J 12 bases short, with 15 bases between. The CDR3 spells CASSYSAGSRGPLHF. DNA of the CDR3: TGTGCCAGCAGTTACTCGGCGGGGTCTAGGGGACCCCTCCACTTT.

This clonotype was counted only a few times. The chain carries TRBV6-2 or TRBV6-3 and TRBJ2-7, with 9 bases matching TRBD1. V lost 6 bases and J lost 0; bases outside the gene matches: 6. Germline CDR1 reads MNHEY; CDR2 reads SVGEGT. The CDR3 runs to 15 residues. CDR3 sequence (DNA): TGTGCCAGCAGATCCGGGACAGGGAACTCCTACGAGCAGTACTTC. Protein sequence: CASRSGTGNSYEQYF.

The chain carries TRBV28 and TRBJ2-7; 9 bases agree with TRBD2. The length of the CDR3 is 13 residues. Germline CDR1 MDHEN, CDR2 SYDVKM. With V trimmed by 7 bases and J by 7 bases, 8 bases remained unmatched. CDR3 DNA: TGTGCCAGCAATGTAGCGGGAGTGAGGGAGCAGTACTTC. Its protein product is CASNVAGVREQYF.

This clonotype has a handful of counts. V and J are TRBV5-4 and TRBJ2-3; weak D call: TRBD2 (6 bases). The germline gives CDR1 SGHNT, CDR2 YYREEE (reference sequence). The CDR3 has 15 residues. V was pared by 4 bases and J by 3 bases, with 15 bases between. This chain's CDR3 is CASSPPGGKTDTQYF. CDR3 coding DNA: TGTGCCAGCAGCCCCCCCGGCGGGAAAACAGATACGCAGTATTTT.

This clonotype was found a few times. This chain joins TRBV19 and TRBJ2-1, with D unresolved. Germline CDR1 is LNHDA and CDR2 is SQIVND (reference sequence). There are 12 residues in the CDR3. V was clipped by 2 bases and J by 9 bases, with 8 bases between them. The CDR3: CASSIQSGEQFF. The DNA of the CDR3 is TGTGCCAGTAGTATACAGAGTGGTGAGCAGTTCTTC.